Each of the 14 T cell receptor beta chains below was sequenced from the same sample in a study of molecular identifiers for immune sequencing clone quantification. MiXCR was run by TCRdb on the PCR reads, yielding one entry per CDR3 protein. The sample consists of about 630,000 distinct CDR3 sequences, about 25% of them appearing once. Sequencing was done on a sample of naive CD8+ T cells from blood, with Jurkat cell RNA spiked in. Subset meaning: FACS-sorted CD8+CD4-CCR7+CD45RA+ naive T cells. Receptor source: a human donor in good health. Some libraries in this study had Jurkat cell RNA spiked in.

The J gene is TRBJ2-5, the V gene TRBV7-9; D tentatively fits TRBD1 or TRBD2 (5 bases each). The V and J ends lost 8 bases and 5 bases respectively, with 15 bases between them. The CDR3 covers 13 residues. CDR1 is SEHNR, CDR2 FQNEAQ, per germline (reference sequence). The CDR3 region has the DNA TGTGCCAGCGATTTGGGGGTCAGGGAGACCCAGTACTTC. Its protein is CASDLGVRETQYF.

This clonotype was seen at least ten times. This chain uses TRBV29-1 with TRBJ2-7, with D tentatively TRBD2 (5 bases). This CDR3 spans 14 amino acids. CDR1 is SQVTM and CDR2 is ANQGSEA in the germline V gene. The V and J ends lost 2 bases and 0 bases respectively, with 11 bases between them. In DNA form, the CDR3 reads TGCAGCGTTGAACTCGTAGGGAGCTCCTACGAGCAGTACTTC. Amino acid sequence: CSVELVGSSYEQYF.

This clonotype was counted only a few times. The V gene is TRBV29-1, the J gene TRBJ2-7; TRBD2 matches at 9 bases. The CDR3 has 13 residues. Germline CDR1 is SQVTM and CDR2 is ANQGSEA. After removal of 3 bases from V and 4 bases from J, the junction contained 4 bases not matched to a gene. CDR3 nucleotide sequence: TGCAGCGTTGAGGGCGGGAGGGATTACGAGCAGTACTTC. This sequence encodes CSVEGGRDYEQYF.

CDR3 DNA: TGCAGCGTTGTGCTAATCGACACCTACACAGCTCCGCAGTATTTT. Translation: CSVVLIDTYTAPQYF. The chain combines TRBV29-1 with TRBJ2-3; no definite D call. V was shortened by 4 bases and J by 10 bases, with 24 bases between the two germline ends. Germline V gene lookup returns CDR1 SQVTM and CDR2 ANQGSEA. The CDR3 has 15 residues.

This clonotype was picked up one time. The final CDR3 position lacks the conserved phenylalanine or tryptophan, pointing to a likely read error. J is TRBJ2-3 and V is TRBV27; D gene unclear. Germline lookup yields CDR1 MNHEY and CDR2 SMNVEV (reference sequence). Trimming pared 6 bases from V and 2 bases from J, leaving 6 bases between. CDR3 length: 12 amino acids. The CDR3 DNA follows: TGTGCCAGCAGCACGGACACAGATACGCAGTATATT. This encodes CASSTDTDTQYI.

This clonotype was seen only a few times. The chain links TRBV5-1 to TRBJ2-2; TRBD1 might be the D (5 bases). Germline lookup yields CDR1 SGHRS and CDR2 YFSETQ. This CDR3 has 13 amino acids. V was trimmed by 3 bases and J by 6 bases, leaving 9 bases between them. CDR3 nucleotides: TGCGCCAGCAGCTACTTGGGGCCCGGGGAGCTGTTTTTT. Its protein product is CASSYLGPGELFF.

In its sample, this clonotype was seen a few times. The V and J genes are TRBV20-1 and TRBJ2-7; TRBD1 matches 8 bases. The V and J ends lost 0 bases and 2 bases, in that order; junction bases with no gene match: 6. CDR3 length: 15 amino acids. Germline values: CDR1 DFQATT, CDR2 SNEGSKA (reference sequence). CDR3 in DNA: TGCAGTGCTAGAGATTCGGGACAGGCCACCTACGAGCAGTACTTC. Amino acid sequence: CSARDSGQATYEQYF.

V is TRBV6-5 and J is TRBJ1-6; possible D gene TRBD1, 5 bases. Per the germline V gene, CDR1 is MNHEY and CDR2 is SVGAGI. The V end was cut by 0 bases, the J end by 7 bases, with 10 bases between. This CDR3 comprises 15 residues. The DNA of the CDR3 is TGTGCCAGCAGTTACTCGGGGGTGGGGAATTCACCCCTCCACTTT. Protein: CASSYSGVGNSPLHF.

Worth noting for this clonotype: A much more abundant neighbour one base away suggests this may be a read error. The rearrangement uses TRBV6-5 and TRBJ2-1, with TRBD2 identical over 14 bases. CDR1 is MNHEY and CDR2 is SVGAGI in the germline V gene. The CDR3 contains 15 residues. The CDR3 coding sequence is TGTGCCAGCAGTGAGACTAGCGGGGGGGCCGGTGAGCGGTTCTTC. Amino acids: CASSETSGGAGERFF.

This clonotype was picked up one time. The rearrangement uses TRBV12-3 or TRBV12-4 and TRBJ1-4, with a possible D match to TRBD1 (5 bases). Trimming removed 3 bases from V and 7 bases from J, with 12 bases in between. The CDR3 totals 14 residues. DNA of the CDR3: TGTGCCAGCAGTTTGGTAGGGGAGGTTGAAAAACTGTTTTTT. Translated: CASSLVGEVEKLFF.

This clonotype was picked up a small number of times. The genes are TRBV5-1 and TRBJ2-7, with 11 bases matching TRBD2. J was trimmed by 4 bases and V by 4 bases; bases with no gene match: 10. Germline-derived CDR1 and CDR2 are SGHRS and YFSETQ. The CDR3 is made up of 16 amino acids. CDR3 loop: CASSIAGGGGQYEQYF. As DNA, the CDR3 is TGCGCCAGCAGCATAGCGGGAGGGGGGGGCCAATACGAGCAGTACTTC.

In this sample, this clonotype turned up a few times. The V gene is TRBV4-1, the J gene TRBJ2-1, with 8 bases matching TRBD2. V dropped 4 bases and J dropped 8; count of bases not matched to a gene: 10. There are 15 residues in the CDR3. Per the germline V gene, CDR1 is MGHRA and CDR2 is YSYEKL. CDR3 amino acids: CASSPGTRSPDEQFF. The CDR3 DNA sequence: TGCGCCAGCAGCCCCGGGACTAGGAGTCCAGATGAGCAGTTCTTC.

The sample holds many counts of this clonotype. The chain is built from TRBV4-1 and TRBJ2-7; D perhaps matches TRBD2 (5 bases). The germline V gene has CDR1 MGHRA and CDR2 YSYEKL. V lost 4 bases, J lost 2 bases, and 9 bases lay in between. CDR3 length: 13 residues. For the CDR3, the DNA is TGCGCCAGCAGCCCTCAACTAGCCTACGAGCAGTACTTC. Its translation: CASSPQLAYEQYF.

V gene TRBV12-3 or TRBV12-4 combines with J gene TRBJ2-7; maybe TRBD1 (7 bases). Deletions cut 3 bases from V and 1 base from J, with 16 bases between. This CDR3 has 16 residues. The CDR3 DNA reads TGTGCCAGCAGTTTTCTCAGGAGGGGGCTTTCCTACGAGCAGTACTTC. Translation: CASSFLRRGLSYEQYF.